The 13 T cell receptor beta chains given below trace back to one sample, sequenced in a study of Graves' ophthalmopathy and Graves' hyperthyroidism (dated by TCRdb to the late 2010s). Sequencing instrument: Illumina HiSeq 2000. TCR beta CDR3 regions were amplified from RNA transcripts for repertoire sequencing. The first round of RT-PCR was done with HTBI primers and the Qiagen OneStep RT-PCR kit, and was followed by a second round of multiplex PCR, then size selection and purification. TCRdb reprocessed the public reads (quality trimming at Q25 with fastp, clone calling with MiXCR) and kept in-frame beta chains. CDR3 protein duplicates are merged, each entry listing the most common genes and DNA. Recorded for this sample are 400,000 or so distinct CDR3 sequences; 15% of them occurred a single time. The ten largest clones capture around 6.6% of the sample. The sample was peripheral blood. Receptor source: a woman aged 18-29 years with stable Graves' hyperthyroidism. Donor details come from another sample of the same person, matched by shared clones.

This clonotype was counted at least ten times. The chain combines TRBV12-3 or TRBV12-4 with TRBJ1-1; D gene uncertain. The CDR3 covers 14 residues. Trimming stripped 10 bases from V and 0 bases from J, with 15 bases between. CDR3 in DNA: TGTGCCACCCTGAATGGGCTGATGAACACTGAAGCTTTCTTT. It is translated as CATLNGLMNTEAFF.

This clonotype was counted ten times or more. The CDR3 loop is CASSTHGPIGDRVSYEQYF. CDR3 nucleotide sequence: TGTGCCAGCAGCACCCATGGCCCGATAGGGGACAGGGTATCCTACGAGCAGTACTTC. The J gene is TRBJ2-7, the V gene TRBV6-4, with 9 bases that match TRBD1. The CDR3 runs to 19 residues. Germline V gene data show CDR1 as MRHNA and CDR2 as SNTAGT. V trimming: 6 bases; J trimming: 1 base; junction bases outside the gene matches: 19.

This clonotype was counted many times. The chain uses TRBV5-1 and TRBJ1-5; D gene ambiguous. The CDR3 is made up of 13 amino acids. V was pared by 0 bases and J by 9 bases, with 10 bases between. In germline, CDR1 is SGHRS, CDR2 YFSETQ. The CDR3 sequence is CASSLGGAWPQHF. CDR3 sequence (DNA): TGCGCCAGCAGCTTGGGTGGTGCCTGGCCCCAGCATTTT.

At least ten counts were recorded for this clonotype. CDR3 protein: CASSLTSGANYEQYF. The DNA of the CDR3 is TGTGCCAGCAGCTTGACTAGCGGGGCGAACTACGAGCAGTACTTC. The J gene is TRBJ2-7, the V gene TRBV7-2; the match to TRBD2 covers 11 bases. The CDR3 has 15 amino acids. The germline V gene encodes CDR1 SGHTA and CDR2 FQGNSA. V was clipped by 3 bases and J by 3 bases; unmatched bases: 4.

This clonotype was detected many times. This chain uses TRBV7-2 with TRBJ2-4; 12 bases line up with TRBD1. This CDR3 is 14 amino acids long. Germline V gives CDR1 SGHTA, CDR2 FQGNSA. With 5 bases clipped from V and 7 bases from J, the junction kept 3 bases outside the gene matches. Written as DNA, the CDR3 is TGTGCCAGCAGCCCGGGACAGGGGGCGAACATTCAGTACTTC. Translation gives CASSPGQGANIQYF.

The chain recombines TRBV4-1 with TRBJ1-5; D is possibly TRBD1 (6 bases). The CDR3 extends over 19 amino acids. Trimming pared 2 bases from V and 0 bases from J, leaving 20 bases between. Germline CDR1 and CDR2: MGHRA and YSYEKL. CDR3 nucleotides: TGCGCCAGCAGCCAAACTGGTACAGGGTCCATCAATAGCAATCAGCCCCAGCATTTT. Translated: CASSQTGTGSINSNQPQHF.

This clonotype has ten or more counts. V and J are TRBV6-2 or TRBV6-3 and TRBJ1-1, with D unclear. This CDR3 has 16 residues. Germline CDR1 MNHEY, CDR2 SVGEGT. The V end was cut by 2 bases, the J end by 0 bases, with 13 bases between. CDR3 loop: CASSYLGKGMNTEAFF. The CDR3, as DNA: TGTGCCAGCAGTTACCTGGGGAAGGGAATGAACACTGAAGCTTTCTTT.

This clonotype was recorded many times. The conserved phenylalanine or tryptophan is not found at the CDR3 terminus, so this likely reflects a read error. The chain combines TRBV20-1 with TRBJ1-2; 8 positions agree with TRBD1. The CDR3 totals 17 residues. From germline, CDR1 is DFQATT and CDR2 SNEGSKA (reference sequence). The CDR3 sequence: CSAGDPTGGGGLYGYTI. DNA for the CDR3: TGCAGTGCTGGAGATCCCACAGGGGGTGGAGGGCTCTATGGCTACACCATC.

This clonotype came up many times. V is TRBV20-1 and J is TRBJ2-7; 12 nucleotides match TRBD2. CDR3 length: 15 residues. The trim removed 2 bases at V and 2 bases at J, leaving 4 bases unmatched. The germline V gene has CDR1 DFQATT and CDR2 SNEGSKA (reference sequence). Here the CDR3 reads CSARYGLAGTYEQYF. The CDR3 DNA reads TGCAGTGCTAGATACGGACTAGCGGGGACCTACGAGCAGTACTTC.

Turning to this clonotype: Likely a read error: the CDR3 ends without its conserved phenylalanine or tryptophan. This chain links TRBV6-1 with TRBJ2-2; TRBD2 agrees at 7 bases. Germline-derived CDR1 and CDR2 are MNHNS and SASEGT. The V and J ends lost 8 bases and 6 bases, in that order; junction bases with no gene match: 6. The CDR3 spans 13 residues. In nucleotides, the CDR3 is TGTGCCAGCTGGAGACTAGCATCCGGGGAGCTGTTTGTT. This translates into CASWRLASGELFV.

This clonotype was recorded at least ten times. The DNA of the CDR3 is TGTGCCAGCACCCCAGGGCAGCTTTATGGCTACACCTTC. The encoded protein is CASTPGQLYGYTF. This chain links TRBV6-5 with TRBJ1-2, with D possibly being TRBD1 (5 bases). V was trimmed by 7 bases and J by 5 bases, leaving 14 bases between them. The germline V gene encodes CDR1 MNHEY and CDR2 SVGAGI. The CDR3 runs to 13 residues.

This clonotype was detected many times. The DNA of the CDR3 is TGCAGTGCTCCAAGGACAGGGGTTAATTCACCCCTCCACTTT. Encoded protein: CSAPRTGVNSPLHF. J is TRBJ1-6 and V is TRBV20-1; 9 bases are shared with TRBD1. This CDR3 contains 14 residues. V shed 5 bases and J 6 bases; nucleotides not matched to a gene: 5. The V gene's germline CDR1 is DFQATT and CDR2 SNEGSKA (reference sequence).

This clonotype was found many times. The chain recombines TRBV12-3 or TRBV12-4 with TRBJ1-5, with TRBD1 as a possible D gene (5 bases). Trimming removed 4 bases from V and 1 base from J, with 11 bases in between. The CDR3 has 15 amino acids. CDR3 sequence reads: CASSSGGRSNQPQHF. The DNA for the CDR3 is TGTGCCAGCAGTTCGGGGGGTCGGAGCAATCAGCCCCAGCATTTT.